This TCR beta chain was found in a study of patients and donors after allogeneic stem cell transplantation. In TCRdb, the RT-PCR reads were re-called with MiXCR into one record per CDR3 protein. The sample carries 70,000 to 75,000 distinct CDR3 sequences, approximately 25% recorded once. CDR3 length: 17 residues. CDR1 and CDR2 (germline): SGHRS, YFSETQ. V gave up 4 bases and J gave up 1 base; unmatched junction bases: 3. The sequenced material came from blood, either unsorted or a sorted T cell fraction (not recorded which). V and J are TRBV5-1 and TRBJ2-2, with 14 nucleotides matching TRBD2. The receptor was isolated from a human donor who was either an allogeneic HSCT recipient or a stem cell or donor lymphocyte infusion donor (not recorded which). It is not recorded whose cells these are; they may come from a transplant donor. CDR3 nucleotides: TGCGCCAGCAGCCCGGGGACTAGCGGGAGGAACACCGGGGAGCTGTTTTTT. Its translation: CASSPGTSGRNTGELFF. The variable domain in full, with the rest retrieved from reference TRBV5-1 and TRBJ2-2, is KAGVTQTPRYLIKTRGQQVTLSCSPISGHRSVSWYQQTPGQGLQFLFEYFSETQRNKGNFPGRFSGRQFSNSRSEMNVSTLELGDSALYLCASSPGTSGRNTGELFFGEGSRLTVL.